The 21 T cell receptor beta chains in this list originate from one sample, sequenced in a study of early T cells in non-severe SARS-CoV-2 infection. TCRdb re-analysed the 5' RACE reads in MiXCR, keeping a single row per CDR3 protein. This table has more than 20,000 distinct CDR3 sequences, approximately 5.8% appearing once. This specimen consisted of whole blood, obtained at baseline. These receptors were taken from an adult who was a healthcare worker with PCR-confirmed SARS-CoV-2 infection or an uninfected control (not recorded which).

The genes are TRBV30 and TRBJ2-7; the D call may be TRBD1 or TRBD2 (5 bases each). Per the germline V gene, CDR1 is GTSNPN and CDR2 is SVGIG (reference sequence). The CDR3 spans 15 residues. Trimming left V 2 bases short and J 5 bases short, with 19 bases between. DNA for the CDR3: TGTGCCTGGAGTCCAACAGGTTTGGGGAGAAACGAGCAGTACTTC. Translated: CAWSPTGLGRNEQYF.

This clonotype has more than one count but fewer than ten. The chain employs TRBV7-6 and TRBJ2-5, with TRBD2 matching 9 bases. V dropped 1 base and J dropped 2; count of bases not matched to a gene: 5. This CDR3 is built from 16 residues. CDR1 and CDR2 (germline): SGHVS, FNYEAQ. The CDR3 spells CASSLEAGGGQETQYF. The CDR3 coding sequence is TGTGCCAGCAGCTTAGAAGCGGGGGGAGGGCAAGAGACCCAGTACTTC.

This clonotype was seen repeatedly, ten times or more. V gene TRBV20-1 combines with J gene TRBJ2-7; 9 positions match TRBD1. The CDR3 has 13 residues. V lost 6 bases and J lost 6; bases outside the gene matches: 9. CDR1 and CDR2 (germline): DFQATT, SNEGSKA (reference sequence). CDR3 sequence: CSATGDRDGEQYF. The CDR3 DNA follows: TGCAGTGCCACCGGGGACAGGGATGGCGAGCAGTACTTC.

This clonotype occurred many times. The CDR3 DNA reads TGCAGCGTCCAGGGGAACTTGGACACTGAAGCTTTCTTT. Protein sequence: CSVQGNLDTEAFF. This sequence joins TRBV29-1 and TRBJ1-1; D is possibly TRBD1 (6 bases). V was clipped by 6 bases and J by 3 bases, with 14 bases between them. Per germline, CDR1 SQVTM and CDR2 ANQGSEA. The CDR3 extends over 13 amino acids.

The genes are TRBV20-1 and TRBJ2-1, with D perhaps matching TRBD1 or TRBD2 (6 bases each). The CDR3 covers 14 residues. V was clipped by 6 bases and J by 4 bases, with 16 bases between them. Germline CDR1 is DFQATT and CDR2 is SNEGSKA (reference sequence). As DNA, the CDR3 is TGCAGTGCAGAGGGGGGACGAAGTTACAATGAGCAGTTCTTC. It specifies CSAEGGRSYNEQFF.

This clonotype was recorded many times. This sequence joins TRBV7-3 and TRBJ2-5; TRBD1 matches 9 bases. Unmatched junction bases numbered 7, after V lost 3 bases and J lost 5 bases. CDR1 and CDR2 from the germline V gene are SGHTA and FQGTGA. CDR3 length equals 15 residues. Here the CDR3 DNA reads TGTGCCAGCAGCTTGGGGACAGGGTTTCGGGAGACCCAGTACTTC. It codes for CASSLGTGFRETQYF.

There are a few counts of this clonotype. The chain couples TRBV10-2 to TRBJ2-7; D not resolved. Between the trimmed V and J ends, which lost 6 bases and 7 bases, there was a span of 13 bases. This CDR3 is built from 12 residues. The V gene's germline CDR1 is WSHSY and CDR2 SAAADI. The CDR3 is CASSPATGEQYF. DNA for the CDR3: TGCGCCAGCAGCCCAGCCACTGGGGAGCAGTACTTC.

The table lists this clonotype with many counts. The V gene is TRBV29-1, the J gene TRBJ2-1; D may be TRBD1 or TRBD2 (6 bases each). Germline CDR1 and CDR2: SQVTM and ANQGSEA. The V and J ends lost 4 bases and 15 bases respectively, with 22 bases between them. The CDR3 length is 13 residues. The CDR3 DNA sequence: TGCAGCGTTGCCGCGGCGACTAGTACGGGGGCGTTCTTC. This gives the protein CSVAAATSTGAFF.

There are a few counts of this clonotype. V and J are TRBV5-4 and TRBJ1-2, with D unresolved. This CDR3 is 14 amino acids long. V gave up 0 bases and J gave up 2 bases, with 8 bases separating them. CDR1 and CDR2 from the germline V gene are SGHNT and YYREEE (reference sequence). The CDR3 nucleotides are TGTGCCAGCAGCTTGGTGGGGAACAACTATGGCTACACCTTC. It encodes CASSLVGNNYGYTF.

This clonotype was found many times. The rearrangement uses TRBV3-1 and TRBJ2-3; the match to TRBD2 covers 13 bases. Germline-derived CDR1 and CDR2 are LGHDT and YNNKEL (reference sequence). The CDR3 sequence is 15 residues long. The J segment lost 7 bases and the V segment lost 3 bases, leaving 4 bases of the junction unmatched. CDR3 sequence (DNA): TGTGCCAGCAGCCACGGGACTAGCGGGGAGCATACGCAGTATTTT. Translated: CASSHGTSGEHTQYF.

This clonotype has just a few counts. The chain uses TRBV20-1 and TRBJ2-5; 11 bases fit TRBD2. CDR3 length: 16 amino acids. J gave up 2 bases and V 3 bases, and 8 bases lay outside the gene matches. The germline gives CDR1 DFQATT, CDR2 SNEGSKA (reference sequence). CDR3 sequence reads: CSASPSGGRLQETQYF. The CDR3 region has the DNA TGCAGTGCTAGTCCTAGCGGGGGGCGTCTTCAAGAGACCCAGTACTTC.

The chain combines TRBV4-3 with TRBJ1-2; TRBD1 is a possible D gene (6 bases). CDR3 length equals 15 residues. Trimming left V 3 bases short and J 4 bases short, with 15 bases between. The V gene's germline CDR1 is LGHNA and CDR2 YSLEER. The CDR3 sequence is CASSQGPGQGYGYTF. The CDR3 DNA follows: TGCGCCAGCAGCCAGGGCCCGGGACAAGGCTATGGCTACACCTTC.

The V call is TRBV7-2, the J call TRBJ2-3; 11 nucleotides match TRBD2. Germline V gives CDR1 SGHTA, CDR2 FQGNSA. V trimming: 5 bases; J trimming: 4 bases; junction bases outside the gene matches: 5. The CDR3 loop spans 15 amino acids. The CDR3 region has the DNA TGTGCCAGCAGCCCGGGACTAGCGGAAGCAGATACGCAGTATTTT. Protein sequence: CASSPGLAEADTQYF.

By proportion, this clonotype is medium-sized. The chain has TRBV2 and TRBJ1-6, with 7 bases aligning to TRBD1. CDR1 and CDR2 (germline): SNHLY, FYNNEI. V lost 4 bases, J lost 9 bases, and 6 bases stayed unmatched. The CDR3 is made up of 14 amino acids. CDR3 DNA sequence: TGTGCCAGCAGTGTTACAGGGGTCAGTTCACCCCTCCACTTT. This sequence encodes CASSVTGVSSPLHF.

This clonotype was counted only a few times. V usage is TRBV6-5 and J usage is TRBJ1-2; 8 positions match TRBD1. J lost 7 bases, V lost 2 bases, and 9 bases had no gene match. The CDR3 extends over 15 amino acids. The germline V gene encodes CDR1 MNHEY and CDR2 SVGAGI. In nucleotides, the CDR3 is TGTGCCAGCAGTTACACCGTAGGACAGGGAGGTGGCTACACCTTC. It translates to CASSYTVGQGGGYTF.

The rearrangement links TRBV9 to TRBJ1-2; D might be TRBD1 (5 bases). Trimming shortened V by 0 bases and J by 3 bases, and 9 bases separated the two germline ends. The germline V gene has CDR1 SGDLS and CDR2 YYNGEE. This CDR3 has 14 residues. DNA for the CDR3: TGTGCCAGCAGCGTAGGAACACAGGACTATGGCTACACCTTC. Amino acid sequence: CASSVGTQDYGYTF. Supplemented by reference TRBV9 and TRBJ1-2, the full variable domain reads DSGVTQTPKHLITATGQRVTLRCSPRSGDLSVYWYQQSLDQGLQFLIQYYNGEERAKGNILERFSAQQFPDLHSELNLSSLELGDSALYFCASSVGTQDYGYTFGSGTRLTVV.

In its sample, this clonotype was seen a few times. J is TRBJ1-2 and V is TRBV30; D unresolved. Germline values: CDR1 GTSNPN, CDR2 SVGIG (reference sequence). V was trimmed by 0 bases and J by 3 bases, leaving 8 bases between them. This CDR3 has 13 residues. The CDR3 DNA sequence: TGTGCCTGGAGTGTACCCGATTACTATGGCTACACCTTC. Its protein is CAWSVPDYYGYTF.

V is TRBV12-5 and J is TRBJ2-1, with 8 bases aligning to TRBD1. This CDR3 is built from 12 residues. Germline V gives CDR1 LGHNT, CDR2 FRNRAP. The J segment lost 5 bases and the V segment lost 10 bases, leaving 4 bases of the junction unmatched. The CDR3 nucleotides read TGTGCTATTCAACAGGGGGACAATGAGCAGTTCTTC. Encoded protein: CAIQQGDNEQFF.

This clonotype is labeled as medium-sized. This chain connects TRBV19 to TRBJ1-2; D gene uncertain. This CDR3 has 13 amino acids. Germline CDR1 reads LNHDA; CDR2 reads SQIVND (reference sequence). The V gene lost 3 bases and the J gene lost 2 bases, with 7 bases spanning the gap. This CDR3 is CASSINGNYGYTF. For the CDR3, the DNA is TGTGCCAGTAGTATTAACGGGAACTATGGCTACACCTTC.

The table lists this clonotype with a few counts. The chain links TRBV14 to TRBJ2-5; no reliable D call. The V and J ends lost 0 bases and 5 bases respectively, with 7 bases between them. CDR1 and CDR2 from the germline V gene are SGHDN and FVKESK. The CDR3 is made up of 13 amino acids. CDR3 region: CASSQDMYETQYF. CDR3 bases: TGTGCCAGCAGCCAAGATATGTACGAGACCCAGTACTTC.

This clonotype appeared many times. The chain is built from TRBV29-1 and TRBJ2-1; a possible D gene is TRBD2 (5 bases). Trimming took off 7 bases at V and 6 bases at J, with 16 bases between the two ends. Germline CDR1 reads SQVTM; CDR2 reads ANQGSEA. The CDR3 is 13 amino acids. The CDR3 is CSAGLLEGNEQFF. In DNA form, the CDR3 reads TGCAGCGCGGGTCTCCTTGAGGGCAATGAGCAGTTCTTC.